Shown below are 5 T cell receptor beta chains from a single sample sequenced in a study of T cell changes during pregnancy in multiple sclerosis. The data were produced by immunoSEQ multiplex PCR, yet TCRdb's version contains in-frame clones alone and is incomplete. The sample yields approximately 52,000 clones, 92% seen once. Material: CD4+ T cells from peripheral blood mononuclear cells, obtained in the second trimester of pregnancy. These receptors came from a female donor in good health, enrolled as a control in a pregnancy study.

The rearrangement links TRBV5-4 to TRBJ2-1, with 15 nucleotides matching TRBD2. CDR1 and CDR2 (germline): SGHNT, YYREEE (reference sequence). V lost 3 bases to trimming and J lost 7 bases; unmatched junction nucleotides: 8. The CDR3 loop spans 17 amino acids. CDR3: CASSWTSGRAGGNEQFF. The CDR3 coding sequence is TGTGCCAGCAGCTGGACTAGCGGGAGGGCCGGAGGGAATGAGCAGTTCTTC.

The chain joins TRBV28 to TRBJ2-3; D is possibly TRBD1 (6 bases). Trimming removed 1 base from V and 4 bases from J, with 9 bases in between. The CDR3 totals 14 residues. Germline-derived CDR1 and CDR2 are MDHEN and SYDVKM. CDR3 loop: CASSLFRGADTQYF. The CDR3 coding sequence is TGTGCCAGCAGTTTATTCAGGGGAGCAGATACGCAGTATTTT.

The gene calls are TRBV5-1 and TRBJ2-1; 11 positions agree with TRBD1. Germline V gene data show CDR1 as SGHRS and CDR2 as YFSETQ. V was pared by 3 bases and J by 9 bases, with 11 bases of the junction left unmatched. The CDR3 runs to 16 residues. The CDR3 reads CASSYRSRTGGSEQFF. CDR3 DNA sequence: TGCGCCAGCAGCTACCGCTCTCGGACAGGGGGCAGTGAGCAGTTCTTC.

The J gene is TRBJ2-3, the V gene TRBV7-2; D unclear. Germline CDR1 is SGHTA and CDR2 is FQGNSA. This CDR3 comprises 12 residues. The germline V and J ends were trimmed by 3 bases and 3 bases, with 4 bases remaining between them. CDR3 sequence: CASSFMTDTQYF. In DNA form, the CDR3 reads TGTGCCAGCAGCTTCATGACAGATACGCAGTATTTT.

The V gene is TRBV29-1, the J gene TRBJ1-2; a possible D gene is TRBD1 (5 bases). In germline, CDR1 is SQVTM, CDR2 ANQGSEA. Trimming stripped 4 bases from V and 4 bases from J, with 13 bases between. The CDR3 sequence is 13 residues long. Here the CDR3 reads CSVGGGVSYGYTF. The CDR3 DNA reads as TGCAGCGTTGGCGGGGGGGTTAGCTATGGCTACACCTTC.